The next 27 T cell receptor beta chains were all read from a single sample in a study of blood T cell repertoires in COVID-19. The repertoire was sequenced with immunoSEQ multiplex PCR; TCRdb's copy has only in-frame clones and lacks some. The sample has about 300,000 clones; around 87% are singletons. Sequencing used peripheral blood. The receptors were sampled from a man in his sixties or seventies with acute or convalescent COVID-19.

V is TRBV6-5 and J is TRBJ2-7, with D unresolved. Germline V gene sequence: CDR1 MNHEY, CDR2 SVGAGI. The CDR3 covers 11 residues. The germline V and J ends were trimmed by 6 bases and 4 bases, with 7 bases remaining between them. The CDR3 nucleotides are TGTGCCAGCAGGGGCCCTTACGAGCAGTACTTC. Amino acid sequence: CASRGPYEQYF.

This sequence joins TRBV9 and TRBJ1-3, with 7 bases that match TRBD1. Germline V gene sequence: CDR1 SGDLS, CDR2 YYNGEE. Trimming took 2 bases from V and 0 from J; bases not matched to a gene: 5. The CDR3 totals 16 residues. The CDR3, as DNA: TGTGCCAGCAGCGTGCAGGGGACAGACTCTGGAAACACCATATATTTT. It is translated as CASSVQGTDSGNTIYF.

V usage is TRBV4-1 and J usage is TRBJ1-4, with TRBD1 as a possible D gene (5 bases). Germline loops: CDR1 MGHRA, CDR2 YSYEKL. V lost 3 bases to trimming and J lost 5 bases, with 22 bases between them. This CDR3 comprises 18 residues. CDR3 DNA: TGCGCCAGCAGCCAGCTTATCCTCGTGACAGCGCAAAATGAAAAACTGTTTTTT. It translates to CASSQLILVTAQNEKLFF.

The CDR3 reads CASSSGVATNEKLFF. CDR3 bases: TGTGCCAGCAGCTCAGGGGTTGCAACTAATGAAAAACTGTTTTTT. The V and J genes are TRBV7-8 and TRBJ1-4; a possible D gene is TRBD1 (6 bases). There are 15 residues in the CDR3. The V end was cut by 4 bases, the J end by 0 bases, with 9 bases between. Germline-derived CDR1 and CDR2 are SGHVS and FQNEAQ. Based on the CDR3 plus reference TRBV7-8 and TRBJ1-4, the full variable domain is GAGVSQSPRYKVAKRGQDVALRCDPISGHVSLFWYQQALGQGPEFLTYFQNEAQLDKSGLPSDRFFAERPEGSVSTLKIQRTQQEDSAVYLCASSSGVATNEKLFFGSGTQLSVL.

This chain uses TRBV27 with TRBJ2-7; 7 nucleotides line up with TRBD1. This CDR3 has 15 amino acids. Germline-derived CDR1 and CDR2 are MNHEY and SMNVEV (reference sequence). The J segment lost 2 bases and the V segment lost 5 bases, leaving 9 bases of the junction unmatched. The CDR3 loop is CASSRTGTAPYEQYF. CDR3 nucleotide sequence: TGTGCCAGCAGTCGAACCGGGACAGCGCCCTACGAGCAGTACTTC.

The V call is TRBV7-2, the J call TRBJ1-2; TRBD1 is a possible D gene (5 bases). V was pared by 3 bases and J by 0 bases, with 11 bases between. From germline, CDR1 is SGHTA and CDR2 FQGNSA. The CDR3 is 15 amino acids. DNA for the CDR3: TGTGCCAGCAGCTTCGGGGGGATAGCTAACTATGGCTACACCTTC. Protein sequence: CASSFGGIANYGYTF.

This clone was seen a handful of times. V and J are TRBV12-3 or TRBV12-4 and TRBJ2-3; a weak D match, TRBD2 (5 bases). With 5 bases removed from V and 10 bases from J, the gap between germline ends came to 13 bases. The CDR3 runs 12 residues. CDR3 residues: CASSPASLAQYF. Written as DNA, the CDR3 is TGTGCCAGCAGTCCCGCTAGCCTGGCGCAGTATTTT.

CDR3 sequence reads: CASSEIVGEWSTEAFF. DNA for the CDR3: TGTGCCAGTAGCGAGATCGTTGGGGAGTGGAGCACTGAAGCTTTCTTT. The chain recombines TRBV19 with TRBJ1-1; D ambiguous. V dropped 6 bases and J dropped 4 bases, with 21 bases sitting between them. The CDR3 extends over 16 amino acids. The germline CDR1 and CDR2 sequences are LNHDA and SQIVND (reference sequence).

The chain couples TRBV6-5 to TRBJ1-5, with D possibly matching TRBD1 (5 bases). V dropped 8 bases and J dropped 7 bases, with 21 bases sitting between them. The CDR3 contains 15 residues. Germline V CDR1 and CDR2: MNHEY, SVGAGI. The CDR3 bases are TGTGCCAGCCGGAAGGTGGAGGGGAAGGAACAGCCCCAGCATTTT. Residues: CASRKVEGKEQPQHF.

This chain connects TRBV11-2 to TRBJ2-7, with no clear D. The CDR3 extends over 15 amino acids. Looked up from germline, CDR1 is SGHAT and CDR2 is FQNNGV. The V end lost 6 bases, the J end lost 3 bases, and 18 bases lay between the germline ends. The DNA of the CDR3 is TGTGCCAGCAGGCCCGGTGGGCAGTTCCGCTACGAGCAGTACTTC. Translated: CASRPGGQFRYEQYF.

The chain links TRBV4-1 to TRBJ2-3; possible D gene TRBD2, 6 bases. V lost 1 base and J 0 bases, leaving 8 bases between the germline ends. CDR3 length: 15 amino acids. Per germline, CDR1 MGHRA and CDR2 YSYEKL. CDR3 sequence (DNA): TGCGCCAGCAGCCAAGTAAGCGGGAGCACAGATACGCAGTATTTT. Translated: CASSQVSGSTDTQYF.

With regard to this clone: The sample has other DNA sequences that encode this CDR3 too. The chain carries TRBV6-2 or TRBV6-3 and TRBJ2-7; 10 bases match TRBD1. The CDR3 sequence is 15 residues long. V trimming: 5 bases; J trimming: 4 bases; junction bases outside the gene matches: 8. Germline V gene lookup returns CDR1 MNHEY and CDR2 SVGEGT. Here the CDR3 reads CASSTPGQGSYEQYF. In DNA, the CDR3 is TGTGCCAGCAGTACTCCGGGACAGGGGAGTTACGAGCAGTACTTC.

The chain is built from TRBV30 and TRBJ2-5; tentative D call: TRBD1 (6 bases). CDR3 length equals 14 residues. Trimming pared 0 bases from V and 3 bases from J, leaving 11 bases between. Germline lookup yields CDR1 GTSNPN and CDR2 SVGIG (reference sequence). The CDR3 protein is CAWSVLRGKETQYF. CDR3 sequence (DNA): TGTGCCTGGAGTGTACTCAGGGGTAAAGAGACCCAGTACTTC. Complete variable domain (other parts from reference TRBV30 and TRBJ2-5): SQTIHQWPATLVQPVGSPLSLECTVEGTSNPNLYWYRQAAGRGLQLLFYSVGIGQISSEVPQNLSASRPQDRQFILSSKKLLLSDSGFYLCAWSVLRGKETQYFGPGTRLLVL.

The V call is TRBV7-2, the J call TRBJ2-2, with 11 bases identical to TRBD1. This CDR3 has 14 amino acids. In germline, CDR1 is SGHTA, CDR2 FQGNSA. After removal of 5 bases from V and 9 bases from J, the junction contained 5 bases not matched to a gene. CDR3 amino acids: CASSQGTGGWELFF. The CDR3 DNA is TGTGCCAGCAGCCAAGGGACAGGGGGGTGGGAGCTGTTTTTT.

About this clone: Other DNA variants within this sample encode the same CDR3. As DNA, the CDR3 is TGTGCCAGCAGTGAAGGGACAGGAGGCAATCAGCCCCAGCATTTT. This translates into CASSEGTGGNQPQHF. The chain joins TRBV6-1 to TRBJ1-5; 7 nucleotides align to TRBD1. There are 15 residues in the CDR3. Germline CDR1 MNHNS, CDR2 SASEGT. With 1 base clipped from V and 2 bases from J, the junction kept 2 bases outside the gene matches.

About this clone itself: Other DNA sequences in this sample translate to the same CDR3. This chain joins TRBV28 and TRBJ2-7; TRBD1 matches 7 bases. The CDR3 has 12 amino acids. Germline V lookup: CDR1 MDHEN, CDR2 SYDVKM. J gave up 7 bases and V 3 bases, and 3 bases lay outside the gene matches. The CDR3 nucleotides are TGTGCCAGCAGTTTGGACAGGAGGGAGCAGTACTTC. Amino acid sequence: CASSLDRREQYF.

The V call is TRBV10-3, the J call TRBJ2-1, with no clear D. Between the trimmed V and J ends, which lost 3 bases and 9 bases, there was a span of 6 bases. Germline V gives CDR1 ENHRY, CDR2 SYGVKD. The CDR3 runs to 11 residues. This chain's CDR3 is CAISDQIEQFF. The DNA for the CDR3 is TGTGCCATCAGTGATCAGATTGAGCAGTTCTTC.

The chain combines TRBV10-2 with TRBJ1-2; weak D call: TRBD1 (6 bases). The CDR3 runs 15 residues. Deletions cut 0 bases from V and 0 bases from J, with 8 bases between. The V gene's germline CDR1 is WSHSY and CDR2 SAAADI. The CDR3, as DNA: TGCGCCAGCAGTGAGTCGACAGGCTCTAACTATGGCTACACCTTC. Residues: CASSESTGSNYGYTF.

The chain combines TRBV12-3 or TRBV12-4 with TRBJ2-7, with D possibly matching TRBD1 (5 bases). This CDR3 spans 13 amino acids. The V and J ends lost 5 bases and 4 bases respectively, with 12 bases between them. As DNA, the CDR3 is TGTGCCAGCAGTCCGGCAGGGAAATACGAGCAGTACTTC. This encodes CASSPAGKYEQYF.

This clone was picked up a small number of times. The V and J genes are TRBV11-2 and TRBJ2-2; the match to TRBD2 covers 11 bases. The ends lost 0 bases at V and 4 bases at J; junction bases unmatched: 10. Per germline, CDR1 SGHAT and CDR2 FQNNGV. The CDR3 sequence is 19 residues long. CDR3 in DNA: TGTGCCAGCAGCTTAGACCCCGGGACTAGCGGAGATGGCACCGGGGAGCTGTTTTTT. This translates into CASSLDPGTSGDGTGELFF. The complete variable domain, with remaining parts taken from reference TRBV11-2 and TRBJ2-2, reads EAGVAQSPRYKIIEKRQSVAFWCNPISGHATLYWYQQILGQGPKLLIQFQNNGVVDDSQLPKDRFSAERLKGVDSTLKIQPAKLEDSAVYLCASSLDPGTSGDGTGELFFGEGSRLTVL.

The V gene is TRBV6-5, the J gene TRBJ2-3, with D maybe TRBD2 (6 bases). CDR3 length: 14 residues. Trimming took off 8 bases at V and 5 bases at J, with 17 bases between the two ends. Germline lookup yields CDR1 MNHEY and CDR2 SVGAGI. Here the CDR3 reads CASARGTSRDTQYF. The CDR3 DNA follows: TGTGCCAGCGCCCGGGGGACCTCTAGAGATACGCAGTATTTT.

The gene calls are TRBV7-9 and TRBJ2-1; D may be TRBD2 (5 bases). The CDR3 has 15 residues. CDR1 is SEHNR and CDR2 is FQNEAQ in the germline V gene (reference sequence). Trimming removed 5 bases at V and 0 bases at J, with 11 bases between. The CDR3 here is CASSREQSSYNEQFF. The CDR3 coding sequence is TGTGCCAGCAGCCGGGAACAAAGCTCCTACAATGAGCAGTTCTTC.

The J gene is TRBJ2-1, the V gene TRBV11-3, with 9 bases aligning to TRBD1. This CDR3 is 14 amino acids long. Germline loops: CDR1 SGHNT, CDR2 YENEEA. V shed 5 bases, J shed 7 bases, and the junction held 6 bases outside the gene matches. As DNA, the CDR3 is TGTGCCAGCAGCCGAAGGACAGGGGTGAATGAGCAGTTCTTC. It is translated as CASSRRTGVNEQFF.

The chain joins TRBV14 to TRBJ2-7; 10 bases align to TRBD2. This CDR3 spans 15 amino acids. CDR1 and CDR2 from the germline V gene are SGHDN and FVKESK. With V trimmed by 3 bases and J by 5 bases, 7 bases remained unmatched. CDR3 DNA sequence: TGTGCCAGCAGCCAGTTATTAGCGGGAGGAAACGAGCAGTACTTC. It is translated as CASSQLLAGGNEQYF.

The chain uses TRBV30 and TRBJ1-2; 10 nucleotides line up with TRBD1. The V gene's germline CDR1 is GTSNPN and CDR2 SVGIG (reference sequence). With 5 bases clipped from V and 12 bases from J, the junction kept 12 bases outside the gene matches. The CDR3 consists of 13 residues. The CDR3 DNA sequence: TGTGCCTGGCGATCGACAGGGGGCGGGTTGAACACCTTC. Its protein is CAWRSTGGGLNTF.

The chain recombines TRBV6-6 with TRBJ1-3, with D possibly matching TRBD1 (5 bases). Deletions cut 4 bases from V and 3 bases from J, with 13 bases between. The CDR3 loop spans 15 amino acids. CDR1 is MNHNY, CDR2 SVGAGI, per germline (reference sequence). The CDR3 is CASSSVRVGGNTIYF. DNA for the CDR3: TGTGCCAGCAGTTCCGTCAGGGTCGGTGGAAACACCATATATTTT.

CDR3 DNA sequence: TGTGCCAGCAGTAGCGGGGGGGCCTCCTACGAGCAGTACTTC. Its translation: CASSSGGASYEQYF. The chain carries TRBV2 and TRBJ2-7, with TRBD2 identical over 10 bases. There are 14 residues in the CDR3. Germline V gene data show CDR1 as SNHLY and CDR2 as FYNNEI. Trimming removed 5 bases from V and 0 bases from J; junction bases left unmatched: 1.